Listed below are T cell receptor beta chains from one sample, sequenced in a study of PD-1 blockade in classical Hodgkin lymphoma. The table came from immunoSEQ multiplex PCR; TCRdb's copy has only in-frame clones and leaves some out. This sample yields over 20,000 clones, of which less than 75% are seen a single time; about 27% belongs to the top ten. The sample here was peripheral blood mononuclear cells (PBMCs), taken before the fourth cycle of nivolumab. Receptors were obtained from a human donor with classical Hodgkin lymphoma. Both conserved end residues are trimmed from each CDR3. A D gene is named only where the DNA matches it firmly. For some rows the clone size is stated as once, few or many, or as a class when expanded; others skip it.

CDR3aa: AISESRRGGALNEQF
d_gene: NA
abundance: NA
v_gene: TRBV10-3
len: 15

CDR3aa: ASSLGGVDEKLF
d_gene: NA
abundance: once
v_gene: TRBV5-1
len: 12

CDR3aa: ASRDRGPGYT
d_gene: TRBD1
abundance: once
v_gene: TRBV2
len: 10

CDR3aa: ASSFYRTGAEAF
d_gene: TRBD1
abundance: few
v_gene: TRBV7-2
len: 12

CDR3aa: ASSFVGANVLT
d_gene: NA
abundance: NA
v_gene: TRBV5-6
len: 11

CDR3aa: ASSLVVSQDTQY
d_gene: NA
abundance: NA
v_gene: TRBV7-2
len: 12

CDR3aa: ASRYGQLTGELF
d_gene: NA
abundance: NA
v_gene: TRBV14
len: 12

CDR3aa: ASSATGFGEQF
d_gene: TRBD1
abundance: NA
v_gene: TRBV5-8
len: 11

CDR3aa: ASSQELAGGPTDTQY
d_gene: TRBD2
abundance: NA
v_gene: TRBV4-2
len: 15

CDR3aa: ASSLARLAGQTDTQY
d_gene: TRBD2
abundance: NA
v_gene: TRBV7-9
len: 15

CDR3aa: ASSRQYTDTQY
d_gene: NA
abundance: NA
v_gene: TRBV6-1
len: 11

CDR3aa: ASSESVLGNTIY
d_gene: NA
abundance: NA
v_gene: TRBV10-2
len: 12

CDR3aa: ASSLAGAGMGGYT
d_gene: NA
abundance: NA
v_gene: TRBV7-2
len: 13

CDR3aa: ASSPGTGYEQY
d_gene: TRBD1
abundance: once
v_gene: TRBV7-7
len: 11

CDR3aa: ASSYRTVSQGSTYEQY
d_gene: NA
abundance: few
v_gene: TRBV7-2
len: 16

CDR3aa: ASSVDRVQETQY
d_gene: NA
abundance: NA
v_gene: TRBV9
len: 12

CDR3aa: AISERGRTSGGYNEQF
d_gene: TRBD2
abundance: NA
v_gene: TRBV6-1
len: 16

CDR3aa: ASSPRTGRNSPLH
d_gene: TRBD1
abundance: few
v_gene: TRBV28
len: 13

CDR3aa: ASSEELLNEKLF
d_gene: NA
abundance: NA
v_gene: TRBV2
len: 12

CDR3aa: ASSSKLIFSGNTIY
d_gene: NA
abundance: NA
v_gene: TRBV7-8
len: 14

CDR3aa: ATGRDFAF
d_gene: NA
abundance: NA
v_gene: TRBV6-6
len: 8

CDR3aa: ASSASPQVNSPLH
d_gene: NA
abundance: NA
v_gene: TRBV9
len: 13

CDR3aa: ASSVARADTQY
d_gene: NA
abundance: once
v_gene: TRBV9
len: 11

CDR3aa: ASGGGRLTEAF
d_gene: NA
abundance: once
v_gene: TRBV7-9
len: 11

CDR3aa: ASSLTGGYGSPLH
d_gene: TRBD1
abundance: NA
v_gene: TRBV7-8
len: 13

CDR3aa: AISVGGYGYT
d_gene: NA
abundance: NA
v_gene: TRBV10-3
len: 10

CDR3aa: ASSQQLAGRAAF
d_gene: NA
abundance: NA
v_gene: TRBV6-6
len: 12

CDR3aa: ASSLDAGANVLT
d_gene: NA
abundance: NA
v_gene: TRBV5-4
len: 12

CDR3aa: AGQKTGPRQPQH
d_gene: TRBD1
abundance: NA
v_gene: TRBV28
len: 12

CDR3aa: ASRRDSLDHTQY
d_gene: TRBD1
abundance: NA
v_gene: TRBV5-1
len: 12

CDR3aa: ASSEDAAGGTLSYNEQF
d_gene: TRBD2
abundance: NA
v_gene: TRBV6-1
len: 17

CDR3aa: ASSLTWGNGGNEQF
d_gene: NA
abundance: NA
v_gene: TRBV7-3
len: 14

CDR3aa: ASSQSENRGFWDRVNYGYT
d_gene: TRBD1
abundance: NA
v_gene: TRBV16
len: 19

CDR3aa: AWSGGGGAGGYT
d_gene: NA
abundance: few
v_gene: TRBV30
len: 12

CDR3aa: ASSDPGTGDTEAF
d_gene: TRBD1
abundance: NA
v_gene: TRBV25-1
len: 13

CDR3aa: ASSLTLNQPQH
d_gene: NA
abundance: NA
v_gene: TRBV11-1
len: 11

CDR3aa: ASSLLLTSTDTQY
d_gene: NA
abundance: few
v_gene: TRBV11-2
len: 13

CDR3aa: ASSFGTKTGMGYT
d_gene: TRBD1
abundance: NA
v_gene: TRBV5-4
len: 13

CDR3aa: ASSQDLTYSPLH
d_gene: NA
abundance: once
v_gene: TRBV14
len: 12

CDR3aa: ASSLGDRVETQY
d_gene: TRBD1
abundance: NA
v_gene: TRBV5-1
len: 12

CDR3aa: AISESGPPSYEQY
d_gene: NA
abundance: NA
v_gene: TRBV10-3
len: 13

CDR3aa: ASSYDRDNSPLH
d_gene: TRBD1
abundance: few
v_gene: TRBV6-5
len: 12

CDR3aa: AIGGTDSGNTIY
d_gene: TRBD1
abundance: NA
v_gene: TRBV10-3
len: 12

CDR3aa: AWSEGWTRGEKLF
d_gene: NA
abundance: NA
v_gene: TRBV30
len: 13

CDR3aa: ASSRGLDQPQH
d_gene: NA
abundance: NA
v_gene: TRBV19
len: 11

CDR3aa: ASGRDLRVNQPQH
d_gene: NA
abundance: NA
v_gene: TRBV28
len: 13

CDR3aa: ASRKGQEYNSPLH
d_gene: TRBD1
abundance: once
v_gene: TRBV6-1
len: 13

CDR3aa: ASSEGGGADTQY
d_gene: NA
abundance: NA
v_gene: TRBV2
len: 12

CDR3aa: ASSAVNTIY
d_gene: NA
abundance: few
v_gene: TRBV6-6
len: 9

CDR3aa: ASSPVAGGTTDTQY
d_gene: TRBD2
abundance: NA
v_gene: TRBV18
len: 14

CDR3aa: ASSDGSGMLETQY
d_gene: TRBD2
abundance: NA
v_gene: TRBV7-9
len: 13

CDR3aa: ASSPTGRSSNQPQH
d_gene: NA
abundance: NA
v_gene: TRBV5-1
len: 14

CDR3aa: ASSTFHRGTGELF
d_gene: TRBD1
abundance: NA
v_gene: TRBV6-6
len: 13

CDR3aa: ASSSQGRYEQY
d_gene: NA
abundance: NA
v_gene: TRBV5-4
len: 11

CDR3aa: ASSFGSSGGADTQY
d_gene: TRBD2
abundance: once
v_gene: TRBV5-1
len: 14